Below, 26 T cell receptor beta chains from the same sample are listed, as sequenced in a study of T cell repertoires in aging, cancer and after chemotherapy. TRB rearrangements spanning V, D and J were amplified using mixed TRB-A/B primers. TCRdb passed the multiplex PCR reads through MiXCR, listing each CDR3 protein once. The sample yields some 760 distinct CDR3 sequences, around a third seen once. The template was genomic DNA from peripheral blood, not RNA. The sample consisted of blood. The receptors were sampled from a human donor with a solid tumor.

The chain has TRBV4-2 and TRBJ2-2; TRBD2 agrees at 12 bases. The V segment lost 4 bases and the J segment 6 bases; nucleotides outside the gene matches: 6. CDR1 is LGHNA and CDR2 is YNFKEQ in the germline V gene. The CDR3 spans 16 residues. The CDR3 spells CASSPRTSGDSGELFF. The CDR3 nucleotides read TGTGCCAGCAGCCCCCGGACTAGCGGGGACTCCGGGGAGCTGTTTTTT.

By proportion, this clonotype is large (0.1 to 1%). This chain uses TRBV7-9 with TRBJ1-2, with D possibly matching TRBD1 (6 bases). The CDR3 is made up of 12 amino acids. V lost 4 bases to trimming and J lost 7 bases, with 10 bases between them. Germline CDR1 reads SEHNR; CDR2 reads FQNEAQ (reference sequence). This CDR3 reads CASSSGTFGYTF. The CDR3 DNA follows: TGTGCCAGCAGCTCAGGGACATTTGGCTACACCTTC.

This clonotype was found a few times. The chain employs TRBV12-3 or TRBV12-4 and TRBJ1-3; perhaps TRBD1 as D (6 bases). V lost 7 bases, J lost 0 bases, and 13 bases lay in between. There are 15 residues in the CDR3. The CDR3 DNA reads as TGTGCCAGCAAACCCGACAGGTTCTCTGGAAACACCATATATTTT. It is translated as CASKPDRFSGNTIYF.

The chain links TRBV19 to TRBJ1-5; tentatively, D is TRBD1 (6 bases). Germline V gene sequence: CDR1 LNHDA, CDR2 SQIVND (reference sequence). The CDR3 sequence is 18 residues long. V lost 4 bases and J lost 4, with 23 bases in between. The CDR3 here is CASSTRSAGEGGNQPQHF. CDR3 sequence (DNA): TGTGCCAGTAGTACAAGATCAGCAGGGGAGGGGGGGAATCAGCCCCAGCATTTT. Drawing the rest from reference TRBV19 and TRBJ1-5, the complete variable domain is DGGITQSPKYLFRKEGQNVTLSCEQNLNHDAMYWYRQDPGQGLRLIYYSQIVNDFQKGDIAEGYSVSREKKESFPLTVTSAQKNPTAFYLCASSTRSAGEGGNQPQHFGDGTRLSIL.

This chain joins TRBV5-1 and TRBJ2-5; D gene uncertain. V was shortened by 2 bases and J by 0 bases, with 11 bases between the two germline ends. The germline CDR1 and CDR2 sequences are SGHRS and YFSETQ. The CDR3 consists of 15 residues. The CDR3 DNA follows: TGCGCCAGCAGCTTCGCCCGGGCCTACCAAGAGACCCAGTACTTC. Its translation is CASSFARAYQETQYF.

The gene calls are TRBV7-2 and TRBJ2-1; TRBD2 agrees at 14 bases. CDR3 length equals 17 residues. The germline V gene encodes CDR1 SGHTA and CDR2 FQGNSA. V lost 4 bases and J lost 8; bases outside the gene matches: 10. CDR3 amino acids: CASSSPPTSGRVDEQFF. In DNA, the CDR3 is TGTGCCAGCAGCTCCCCACCGACTAGCGGGAGGGTGGATGAGCAGTTCTTC.

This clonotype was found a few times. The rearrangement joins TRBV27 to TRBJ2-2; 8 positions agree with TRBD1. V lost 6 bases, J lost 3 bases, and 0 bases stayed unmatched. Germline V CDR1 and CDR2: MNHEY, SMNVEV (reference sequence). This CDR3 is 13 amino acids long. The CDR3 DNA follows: TGTGCCAGCAGGACAGGGGACACCGGGGAGCTGTTTTTT. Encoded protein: CASRTGDTGELFF.

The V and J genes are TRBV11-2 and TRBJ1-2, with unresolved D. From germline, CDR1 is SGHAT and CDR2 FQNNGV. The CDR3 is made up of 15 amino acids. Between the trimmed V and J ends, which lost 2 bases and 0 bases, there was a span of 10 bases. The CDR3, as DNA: TGTGCCAGCAGCTTATCCGCCGGTGCTAACTATGGCTACACCTTC. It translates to CASSLSAGANYGYTF.

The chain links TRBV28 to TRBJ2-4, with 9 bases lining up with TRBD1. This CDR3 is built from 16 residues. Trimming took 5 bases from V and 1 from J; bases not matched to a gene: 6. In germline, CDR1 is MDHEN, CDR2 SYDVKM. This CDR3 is CASSVGQGWAKNIQYF. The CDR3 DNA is TGTGCCAGCAGTGTCGGACAGGGGTGGGCCAAAAACATTCAGTACTTC.

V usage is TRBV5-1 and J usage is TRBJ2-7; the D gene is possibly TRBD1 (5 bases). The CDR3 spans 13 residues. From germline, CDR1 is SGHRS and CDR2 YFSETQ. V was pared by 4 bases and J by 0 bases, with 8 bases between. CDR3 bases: TGCGCCAGCAGCCTTGGGGCCTCCTACGAGCAGTACTTC. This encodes CASSLGASYEQYF.

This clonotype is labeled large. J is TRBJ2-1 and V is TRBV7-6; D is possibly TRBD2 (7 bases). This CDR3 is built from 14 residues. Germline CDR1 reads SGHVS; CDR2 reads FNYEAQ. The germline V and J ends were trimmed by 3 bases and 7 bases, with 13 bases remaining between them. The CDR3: CASSFEGGQNEQFF. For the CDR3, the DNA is TGTGCCAGCAGCTTTGAGGGGGGGCAAAATGAGCAGTTCTTC.

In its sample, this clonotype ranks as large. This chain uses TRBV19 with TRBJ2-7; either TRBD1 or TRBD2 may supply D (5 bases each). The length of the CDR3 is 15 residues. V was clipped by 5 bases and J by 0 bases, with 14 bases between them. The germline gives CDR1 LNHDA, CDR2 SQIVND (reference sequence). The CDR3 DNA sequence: TGTGCCAGTAGTGAGGGAACAGGACCCTCCTACGAGCAGTACTTC. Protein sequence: CASSEGTGPSYEQYF.

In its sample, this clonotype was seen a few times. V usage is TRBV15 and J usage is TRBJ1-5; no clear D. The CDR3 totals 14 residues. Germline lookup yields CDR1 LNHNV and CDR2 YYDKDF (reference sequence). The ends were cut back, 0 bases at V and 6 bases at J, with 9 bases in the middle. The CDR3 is CATSRELGGQPQHF. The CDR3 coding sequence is TGTGCCACCAGCAGAGAGCTCGGCGGTCAGCCCCAGCATTTT.

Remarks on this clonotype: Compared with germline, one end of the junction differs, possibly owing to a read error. CDR3 bases: TGCTGTGCTAGGGGGGACAGGGTCACTGAAGCTTTCTTT. Its translation is CCARGDRVTEAFF. The chain recombines TRBV20-1 with TRBJ1-1; 9 bases are shared with TRBD1. From germline, CDR1 is DFQATT and CDR2 SNEGSKA (reference sequence). The CDR3 sequence is 13 residues long.

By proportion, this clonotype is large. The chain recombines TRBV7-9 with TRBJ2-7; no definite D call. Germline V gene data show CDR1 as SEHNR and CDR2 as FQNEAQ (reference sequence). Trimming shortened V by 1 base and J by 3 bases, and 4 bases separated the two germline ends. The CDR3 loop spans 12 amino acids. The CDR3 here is CASSLEFYEQYF. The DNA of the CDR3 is TGTGCCAGCAGCTTAGAATTCTACGAGCAGTACTTC.

The CDR3 loop is CATSDGTGNEQFF. The CDR3 bases are TGTGCCACCAGTGATGGGACAGGGAATGAGCAGTTCTTC. The chain has TRBV24-1 and TRBJ2-1; 9 bases match TRBD1. V lost 3 bases, J lost 7 bases, and 0 bases stayed unmatched. This CDR3 region has 13 residues. Germline V gene sequence: CDR1 KGHDR, CDR2 SFDVKD.

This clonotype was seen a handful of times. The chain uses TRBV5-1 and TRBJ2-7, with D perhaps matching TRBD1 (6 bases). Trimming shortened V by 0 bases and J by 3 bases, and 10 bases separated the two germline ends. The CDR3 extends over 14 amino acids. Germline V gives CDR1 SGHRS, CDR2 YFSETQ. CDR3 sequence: CASSLARGYYEQYF. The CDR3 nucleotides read TGCGCCAGCAGCTTGGCCAGGGGCTACTACGAGCAGTACTTC.

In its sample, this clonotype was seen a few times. The CDR3 sequence is CASSRRLVPGDEQFF. The CDR3 region has the DNA TGTGCCAGCAGTCGGAGACTAGTCCCCGGAGATGAGCAGTTCTTC. V and J are TRBV28 and TRBJ2-1; a possible D gene is TRBD2 (6 bases). Trimming cost V 5 bases and J 8 bases, with 19 bases left between them. The CDR3 contains 15 residues. The germline V gene encodes CDR1 MDHEN and CDR2 SYDVKM.

The CDR3 protein is CSLLTNTEAFF. In nucleotides, the CDR3 is TGCAGCCTATTAACGAACACTGAAGCTTTCTTT. V and J are TRBV20-1 and TRBJ1-1, with D unresolved. Germline V gene sequence: CDR1 DFQATT, CDR2 SNEGSKA (reference sequence). This CDR3 contains 11 residues.

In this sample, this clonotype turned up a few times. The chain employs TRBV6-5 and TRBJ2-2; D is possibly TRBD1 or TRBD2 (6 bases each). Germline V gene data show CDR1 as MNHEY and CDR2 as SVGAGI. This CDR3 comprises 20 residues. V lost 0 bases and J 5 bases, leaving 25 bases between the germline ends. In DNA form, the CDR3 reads TGTGCCAGCAGTTACTCGAGGGGGGTGGGGGTCGGGCCAACTACCGGGGAGCTGTTTTTT. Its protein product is CASSYSRGVGVGPTTGELFF.

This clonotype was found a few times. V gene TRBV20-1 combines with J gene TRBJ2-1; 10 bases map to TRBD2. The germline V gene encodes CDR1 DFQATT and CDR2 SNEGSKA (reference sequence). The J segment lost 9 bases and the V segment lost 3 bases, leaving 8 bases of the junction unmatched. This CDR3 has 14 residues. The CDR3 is CSASKLAGWVEQFF. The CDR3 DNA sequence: TGCAGTGCTAGTAAACTAGCGGGATGGGTTGAGCAGTTCTTC.

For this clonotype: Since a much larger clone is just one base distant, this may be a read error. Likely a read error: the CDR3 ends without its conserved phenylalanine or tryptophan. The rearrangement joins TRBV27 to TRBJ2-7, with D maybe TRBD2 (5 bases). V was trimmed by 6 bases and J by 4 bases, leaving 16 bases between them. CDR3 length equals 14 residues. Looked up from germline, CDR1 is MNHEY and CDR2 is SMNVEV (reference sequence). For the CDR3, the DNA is TGTGCCAGCAGGCGGGTCGAAGGACTTTACGAGCAGTACTTA. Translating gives CASRRVEGLYEQYL.

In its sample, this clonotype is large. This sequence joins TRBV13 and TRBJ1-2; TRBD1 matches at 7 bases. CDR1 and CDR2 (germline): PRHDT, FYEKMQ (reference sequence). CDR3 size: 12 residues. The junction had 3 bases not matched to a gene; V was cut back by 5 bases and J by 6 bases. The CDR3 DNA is TGTGCCAGCAGCCTCGGACAGGATGGCTACACCTTC. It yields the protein CASSLGQDGYTF.

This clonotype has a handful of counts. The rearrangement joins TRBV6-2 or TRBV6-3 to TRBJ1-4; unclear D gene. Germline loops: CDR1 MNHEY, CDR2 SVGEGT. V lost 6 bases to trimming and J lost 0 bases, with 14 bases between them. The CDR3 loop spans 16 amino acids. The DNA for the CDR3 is TGTGCCAGCAGCCTTACCGGAACGGCAACTAATGAAAAACTGTTTTTT. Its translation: CASSLTGTATNEKLFF.

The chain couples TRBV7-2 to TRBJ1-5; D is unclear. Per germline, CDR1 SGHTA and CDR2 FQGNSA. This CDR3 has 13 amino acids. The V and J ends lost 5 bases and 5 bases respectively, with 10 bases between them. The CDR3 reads CASSRDRDQPQHF. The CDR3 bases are TGTGCCAGCAGCCGTGACCGGGATCAGCCCCAGCATTTT.

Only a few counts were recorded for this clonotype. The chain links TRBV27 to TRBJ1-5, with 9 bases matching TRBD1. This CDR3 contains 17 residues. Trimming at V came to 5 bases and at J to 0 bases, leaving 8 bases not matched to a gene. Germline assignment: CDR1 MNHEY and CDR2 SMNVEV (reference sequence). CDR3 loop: CASSMGQGDYSNQPQHF. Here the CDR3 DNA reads TGTGCCAGCAGTATGGGACAGGGAGATTATAGCAATCAGCCCCAGCATTTT.